These T cell receptor beta chains were read from a single sample in a study of T cell repertoires in cytomegalovirus infection. MiXCR, run by TCRdb on the reads, gives a single entry per CDR3 protein. Of just over 150,000 distinct CDR3 sequences listed, roughly a quarter were seen once; the top ten hold roughly 9.8%. The sequenced material came from PBMCs. These receptors originate from a human donor in good health (CMV status not recorded). Some clones in this sample may be carry-over from other donors' samples. Each CDR3 is given with its conserved first and last residue. Each record gives: clone size, V gene, D gene, J gene, CDR3 DNA, CDR3 protein. The D gene is left open where the match is weak. Clone size, where shown, is once, few, many, or a class for clones that have expanded.

>.|TRBV6-6|.|TRBJ1-5
TGTGCCAGCAGTTACTCAGGGGGACCCCCGTATAGCAATCAGCCCCAGCATTTT
CASSYSGGPPYSNQPQHF
>many|TRBV28|.|TRBJ1-1
TGTGCCAGCAGTCCCCTAGGGATGAACACTGAAGCTTTCTTT
CASSPLGMNTEAFF
>.|TRBV27|TRBD1|TRBJ1-1
TGTGCCAGCAGTTTATCCATATTGGACAGGGAAGCTTTCTTT
CASSLSILDREAFF
>.|TRBV7-9|.|TRBJ2-7
TGTGCCAGCAGCTTATCGGAGGGGGCTTACGAGCAGTACTTC
CASSLSEGAYEQYF
>.|TRBV28|TRBD1|TRBJ2-7
TGTGCCAGCAGTCTAGCCGGGACAGGGCTCGGCGAGCAGTACTTC
CASSLAGTGLGEQYF
>.|TRBV6-2/TRBV6-3|.|TRBJ1-2
TGTGCCAGCAGTTACTGGGAGCTTGGCTACACCTTC
CASSYWELGYTF
>many|TRBV2|TRBD2|TRBJ2-5
TGTGCCAGCTTCGGACTAGTAGGGGACGCTACTCAAGAGACCCAGTACTTC
CASFGLVGDATQETQYF
>few|TRBV28|.|TRBJ2-1
TGTGCCAGCACCGAGGGTGGACAGTCCTACAATGAGCAGTTCTTC
CASTEGGQSYNEQFF
>few|TRBV29-1|.|TRBJ2-1
TGCAGCGTTGATGCCAGGGGCGATGAGCAGTTCTTC
CSVDARGDEQFF
>.|TRBV27|.|TRBJ2-5
TGTGCCAGTGGAAGCCACTTGACCGGGGAGACCCAGTACTTC
CASGSHLTGETQYF
>many|TRBV20-1|TRBD1|TRBJ1-1
TGCAGTGCAAATAGACAGGGGTTTGTGGACACTGAAGCTTTCTTT
CSANRQGFVDTEAFF
>few|TRBV14|.|TRBJ2-7
TGTGCCAGCAGCCAAGATGTGGATGTTTCGAAGTACTTC
CASSQDVDVSKYF
>few|TRBV12-3/TRBV12-4|.|TRBJ1-4
TGTGCCAGCAGTTTAGTTACAGGAGCCGCAACTAATGAAAAACTGTTTTTT
CASSLVTGAATNEKLFF
>many|TRBV7-2|.|TRBJ2-7
TGTGCCAGCAGCTTACTCCTACCCTACGAGCAGTACTTC
CASSLLLPYEQYF
>.|TRBV24-1|.|TRBJ2-1
TGTGCCACCAGTGATCCCATGCGGACGGCCGGGCATGCGAGCGATGAGCAGTTCTTC
CATSDPMRTAGHASDEQFF
>few|TRBV12-3/TRBV12-4|TRBD2|TRBJ2-1
TGTGCCAGCAGCTACGCCCTAGCGGGGGCCTCCTACAATGAGCAGTTCTTC
CASSYALAGASYNEQFF
>many|TRBV7-2|TRBD2|TRBJ2-5
TGTGCCAGCAGCTTAGGGACTAGCGGGAGGAGGACAGAGACCCAGTACTTC
CASSLGTSGRRTETQYF
>.|TRBV29-1|.|TRBJ2-1
TGCAGCGTTGAAGGGGCGGGGAGGAATGAGCAGTTCTTC
CSVEGAGRNEQFF
>few|TRBV12-3/TRBV12-4|TRBD2|TRBJ2-1
TGTGCCAGCAGCCTACTAAGGCGGACTAGCGAGTCCTACAATGAGCAGTTCTTC
CASSLLRRTSESYNEQFF
>many|TRBV7-2|TRBD1|TRBJ2-7
TGTGCCAGCAGCACCGGGACAGGGGGCTGGTACGAGCAGTACTTC
CASSTGTGGWYEQYF
>few|TRBV30|.|TRBJ2-7
TGTGCCTGGAGCTCGGTGGAAGAGCAGTACTTC
CAWSSVEEQYF